This T cell receptor (beta chain) was captured in a study of CD8+ T cells in alopecia areata. Findings of the study overall: Normal skin's resident alphabeta T cells are also sequenced in scalp samples. Lesional scalp exceeded normal scalp in clonality, especially in alopecia totalis/universalis. Patients displayed less clarity in TCR sharing than mice, a finding possibly related to HLA.

As the sequencing template, cDNA was produced by extracting RNA and reverse transcribing it. Repertoires were generated with immunoSEQ multiplex PCR, while TCRdb's copy carries only in-frame clones and drops some. The table has 90,000 to 130,000 clones, around 59% seen once. Concerning this clone: The target antigen is unknown.

Deletions cut 5 bases from V and 3 bases from J, with 15 bases between. The CDR3 covers 14 residues. Germline CDR1 is SGHDT and CDR2 is YYEEEE. V usage is TRBV5-6 and J usage is TRBJ2-7; D is ambiguous. Input material: CD8+ T cells sorted from blood. The source is a human donor in good health. The CDR3 sequence: CASSSTHKYYEQYF. In nucleotides, the CDR3 is TGTGCCAGCAGTTCGACACATAAATACTACGAGCAGTACTTC.